This T cell receptor beta chain was profiled in a study of PD-L1 blockade in urothelial cancer. The overall study: Anywhere from 0 to 3 prior chemotherapy regimens had been received by patients. Researchers looked at the blood 3 weeks (second dose) and 6 weeks after treatment began.

Time point defined: pretreatment peripheral blood. Study results and limitations: A pretreatment blood TCR clonality that fell below the median predicted better progression-free and overall survival.

This clone was detected only once. The antigen remains undetermined. The V gene lost 0 bases and the J gene lost 4 bases, with 10 bases spanning the gap. Per the germline V gene, CDR1 is MNHEY and CDR2 is SMNVEV (reference sequence). The CDR3 totals 14 residues. Generated by immunoSEQ multiplex PCR, the TCRdb table keeps only in-frame clones and is missing some. The sample has about 95,000 clones, around 87% seen once; the top ten hold approximately 2%. The rearrangement joins TRBV27 to TRBJ2-7; D is unclear. This specimen was PBMCs, taken around atezolizumab (anti-PD-L1) treatment. The origin of this receptor is a man between 60 and 75 years old with urothelial cancer. The CDR3 DNA is TGTGCCAGCAGTTTATCTCTGGCTCCTTACGAGCAGTACTTC. The encoded protein is CASSLSLAPYEQYF.